This is a list of T cell receptor beta chains from one sample in a study of cytomegalovirus exposure and HLA in healthy donors. TCRdb's table, derived via immunoSEQ multiplex PCR, lists solely in-frame clones and lacks some. The top ten clones hold roughly 1.1% of a sample with 150,000 to 200,000 clones, approximately 80% of them seen once. The sequenced sample consisted of PBMCs. These receptors all stem from a woman between 40 and 50 years old in good health and CMV-seronegative. Each CDR3 is given with its conserved first and last residue. A D gene is named only where the DNA matches it firmly. A clone size is listed for some rows: how often the clone was seen (once, few, many), or a class if it is expanded.

j_call v_call d_call cdr3_length clone_size cdr3_nt cdr3_aa
TRBJ2-2 TRBV6-1 - 13 - TGTGCCAGCAGTTTTAGTAGCACCGGGGAGCTGTTTTTT CASSFSSTGELFF
TRBJ2-2 TRBV11-3 - 14 - TGTGCCAGCAGTAAACTGACGAACACCGGGGAGCTGTTTTTT CASSKLTNTGELFF
TRBJ2-3 TRBV9 - 15 - TGTGCCAGCAGCGCAGGGACACCTAGCACAGATACGCAGTATTTT CASSAGTPSTDTQYF
TRBJ1-1 TRBV9 TRBD1 13 few TGTGCCAGCAGTCGTGACAGGGGCACTGAAGCTTTCTTT CASSRDRGTEAFF
TRBJ1-5 TRBV29-1 - 14 once TGCAGCGTTGAAGCGTCAGGGAGCAATCAGCCCCAGCATTTT CSVEASGSNQPQHF
TRBJ1-2 TRBV5-4 TRBD1 15 - TGTGCCAGCAGCACACCTGACAGGGCGCGGTATGGCTACACCTTC CASSTPDRARYGYTF
TRBJ1-4 TRBV4-3 TRBD1 14 few TGCGCCAGCAGCCAAGAGGTCAGGGGGGAAAAACTGTTTTTT CASSQEVRGEKLFF
TRBJ2-3 TRBV10-3 TRBD2 16 - TGTGCCATCAAGGGGACTAGCGGGAGGGCCCCTAATACGCAGTATTTT CAIKGTSGRAPNTQYF
TRBJ2-5 TRBV30 - 11 once TGTGCCTGGAGTGCGGGTGAGACCCAGTACTTC CAWSAGETQYF
TRBJ2-1 TRBV5-1 TRBD2 14 - TGCGCCAGCAGCGTCGGGACTAGCGGGATTTTGGAGTTCTTC CASSVGTSGILEFF
TRBJ2-3 TRBV19 - 12 - TGTGCCAGTAGTATCGGTATAGATACGCAGTATTTT CASSIGIDTQYF
TRBJ1-3 TRBV5-1 TRBD1 14 - TGCGCCAGCAGCCCGGGGACAGTCGGAAACACCATATATTTT CASSPGTVGNTIYF
TRBJ2-7 TRBV28 - 14 - TGTGCCAGCAGCTTGGCAGGTCCGGCTAACGAGCAGTACTTC CASSLAGPANEQYF
TRBJ2-1 TRBV15 - 16 - TGTGCCACCAGCAGTAGGGTGGGACTTCCCTACAATGAGCAGTTCTTC CATSSRVGLPYNEQFF